The clone carrying this TCR beta chain showed up just a few times. Its antigen is undetermined. The data derive from a study of cytomegalovirus exposure and HLA in healthy donors. Overall study: Previous work identified roughly 120 million unique TCR beta sequences from around 170 million T cells. Study outcomes and limitations: Earlier results showed most TCR beta V segments being productive about 87% or about 30% of the time. It is likely that the observed cluster of highly shared sequence variants was a sequencing artifact.

60 Vbeta and 13 Jbeta primers were used in PCR. Sequencing used immunoSEQ multiplex PCR; TCRdb keeps in-frame clones, though not all of them. The sample comprises approximately 81,000 clones, approximately 74% of which are singletons, and more than 5.5% rests with the top ten. Sequencing used PBMCs. The receptor comes from a woman aged 45-65 years in good health and CMV-seropositive.

As DNA, the CDR3 is TGTGCCAGCGGACAGACTTCCTACGAGCAGTACTTC. Translated, it gives CASGQTSYEQYF. The chain has TRBV10-3 and TRBJ2-7, with D maybe TRBD1 (6 bases). This CDR3 has 12 amino acids. The V and J ends lost 10 bases and 1 base respectively, with 11 bases between them. In germline, CDR1 is ENHRY, CDR2 SYGVKD.